Presented here are 10 T cell receptor beta chains from one specimen sequenced in a study of long-term antiretroviral therapy in people with HIV. At the survey level, the v3.0 immunoSEQ assay was run. Sequencing used immunoSEQ multiplex PCR; TCRdb keeps in-frame clones, though not all of them. The repertoire consists of over 25,000 clones, with roughly 82% occurring once and the leading ten covering 5.5%. The sequences come from unsorted PBMCs, collected 1.1 years before starting antiretroviral therapy. These receptors came from a woman under 40 with HIV.

The J gene is TRBJ1-6, the V gene TRBV4-2; D call uncertain. The CDR3 has 14 amino acids. From germline, CDR1 is LGHNA and CDR2 YNFKEQ. The V end was cut by 3 bases, the J end by 5 bases, with 8 bases between. The CDR3: CASSHQADNSPLHF. DNA for the CDR3: TGTGCCAGCAGCCACCAGGCGGATAATTCACCCCTCCACTTT.

The chain links TRBV30 to TRBJ1-2; D is ambiguous. V lost 3 bases and J 4 bases, leaving 12 bases between the germline ends. This CDR3 has 13 residues. Per the germline V gene, CDR1 is GTSNPN and CDR2 is SVGIG (reference sequence). The CDR3 nucleotides are TGTGCCTGGAGCCCCCCTGACACCTATGGCTACACCTTC. Its translation is CAWSPPDTYGYTF.

The chain is built from TRBV28 and TRBJ1-2, with 8 bases lining up with TRBD1. The CDR3 runs to 15 residues. Germline V lookup: CDR1 MDHEN, CDR2 SYDVKM. The ends lost 3 bases at V and 5 bases at J; junction bases unmatched: 8. CDR3 nucleotides: TGTGCCAGCAGTTTTCAGGGACAGGCTCGGTATGGCTACACCTTC. It specifies CASSFQGQARYGYTF.

The CDR3 protein is CASSSQDSNQPQHF. The CDR3, as DNA: TGTGCCAGCAGTTCCCAGGACAGCAATCAGCCCCAGCATTTT. The chain has TRBV6-6 and TRBJ1-5; D gene unclear. The V gene lost 4 bases and the J gene lost 1 base, with 8 bases spanning the gap. Looked up from germline, CDR1 is MNHNY and CDR2 is SVGAGI (reference sequence). The CDR3 consists of 14 residues.

V is TRBV5-1 and J is TRBJ1-1, with 9 bases identical to TRBD1. Losses at the gene ends were 4 bases for V and 1 base for J; bases not matched to a gene: 2. The germline V gene encodes CDR1 SGHRS and CDR2 YFSETQ. The CDR3 covers 14 residues. CDR3 residues: CASSKGQGNTEAFF. CDR3 nucleotides: TGCGCCAGCAGCAAGGGACAGGGGAACACTGAAGCTTTCTTT.

The rearrangement uses TRBV5-1 and TRBJ2-7; TRBD1 matches 10 bases. The J segment lost 3 bases and the V segment lost 0 bases, leaving 15 bases of the junction unmatched. Germline CDR1 and CDR2: SGHRS and YFSETQ. This CDR3 is 19 amino acids long. The CDR3 reads CASSLVLVGQGSLGYEQYV. For the CDR3, the DNA is TGCGCCAGCAGCTTGGTACTGGTGGGACAGGGGAGCTTGGGCTACGAGCAGTACGTC.

The chain links TRBV11-2 to TRBJ1-2, with 7 positions matching TRBD1. CDR1 SGHAT and CDR2 FQNNGV come from the germline V gene. V shed 5 bases and J 6 bases; nucleotides not matched to a gene: 6. This CDR3 region has 13 residues. For the CDR3, the DNA is TGTGCCAGCAGCAACAGGGGATGGGATGGCTACACCTTC. Translating it yields CASSNRGWDGYTF.

The chain carries TRBV5-1 and TRBJ2-1; the match to TRBD1 covers 9 bases. The CDR3 sequence is 18 residues long. Germline values: CDR1 SGHRS, CDR2 YFSETQ. The ends lost 0 bases at V and 0 bases at J; junction bases unmatched: 7. The CDR3 region is CASSLAGTGPSSYNEQFF. CDR3 bases: TGCGCCAGCAGCTTGGCGGGGACAGGGCCTAGCTCCTACAATGAGCAGTTCTTC.

The CDR3 nucleotides are TGTGCCAGCAGCCGTCTAGCGGGGGGCGCCGCGACGTACTTC. It is translated as CASSRLAGGAATYF. This chain joins TRBV7-8 and TRBJ2-5; TRBD2 aligns across 11 bases. Germline assignment: CDR1 SGHVS and CDR2 FQNEAQ. V shed 5 bases, J shed 13 bases, and the junction held 12 bases outside the gene matches. The CDR3 sequence is 14 residues long. The variable domain in full, completed from reference TRBV7-8 and TRBJ2-5, reads GAGVSQSPRYKVAKRGQDVALRCDPISGHVSLFWYQQALGQGPEFLTYFQNEAQLDKSGLPSDRFFAERPEGSVSTLKIQRTQQEDSAVYLCASSRLAGGAATYFGPGTRLLVL.

The chain couples TRBV7-2 to TRBJ2-1; a possible D gene is TRBD2 (6 bases). The CDR3 runs 16 residues. V dropped 6 bases and J dropped 6 bases, with 21 bases sitting between them. Germline CDR1 and CDR2: SGHTA and FQGNSA. Here the CDR3 DNA reads TGTGCCAGCAGTCGGGACTCCCTTTTAATGACCAATGAGCAGTTCTTC. This codes for CASSRDSLLMTNEQFF.